Sequencing of this T cell receptor (beta chain) was carried out in a study of blood T cell repertoires in COVID-19 (TCRdb year 2020). Context from the whole study: The collaborator samples originated in the United States, Italy and Spain and spanned the acute and convalescent phases of COVID-19. The material from the prospective study consisted of cDNA or gDNA derived from T cells, B-cell-depleted T cells, or PBMCs. The dataset comprised deeply sampled blood TCRbeta repertoires from subjects exposed to, actively infected with, or recovered from COVID-19. A freely available public database, intended as a resource for researchers studying the immune response to SARS-CoV-2, is where the repertoires were released. The samples were drawn from two sources: the first 160 participants of the ongoing ImmuneRACE study, and 1,000 to 1,500 subjects contributed by 6 global collaborators. A de-identified subject ID, COVID-19 status, age in years and sex were almost always included in the sample metadata. HLA class I and class II types, where available, came from metadata supplied by the sample provider rather than from assay-based typing. Results and caveats for the whole study, not just this receptor: Clinical and demographic metadata were provided uncurated, with the amount varying by source and participant.

V lost 0 bases and J lost 8 bases, and the count of bases not matched to a germline gene is 7. CDR1 is given as SEHNR and CDR2 as FQNEAQ, both from the germline V gene (reference sequence). The CDR3 runs 16 residues from the cysteine to the phenylalanine. The read is trimmed to its CDR3 DNA, 48 bases read in frame from base 1. Collaborating institutions collected whole blood in K2EDTA tubes following their own protocols. For TCRbeta analysis, collaborator samples were shipped as frozen whole blood, as isolated PBMCs, or as DNA extracted from either sample type. Comment on this clone: Its cognate antigen has yet to be identified. Base qualities are not at hand, and no much larger clone is one base apart.

The immunoSEQ Assay, a bias-controlled multiplex PCR, was used to amplify TCRbeta CDR3 regions from genomic DNA. Per the source publication's procedure: Within the assay, amplification of reference gene primers was used to estimate how many nucleated cells each sample contained. Sequence reads were collapsed and filtered to measure the absolute abundance of every unique TCRbeta CDR3 rearrangement. Productive Simpson clonality was computed per sample as the square root of Simpson's diversity index over productive rearrangements. TCRdb limited this immuneACCESS table to in-frame rearrangements with V and J called. A share of clones is missing; checked studies link under half to unresolved V genes, and the rest is unexplained. V and J calls and clone size are those listed in that table; D and trimming were worked out from the DNA. The sample contains some 380,000 clones, roughly 89% of them found a single time. Of the sample, approximately 6.2% is held by the ten largest clones.

Sequencing used peripheral blood. The chain employs TRBV7-9 and TRBJ2-1, with 10 middle bases fitting TRBD1. The clonotype comes from a man aged 18 to 29 with active or convalescent COVID-19. The nucleotides read TGTGCCAGCAGCTTAGCGGACCGGGACAGGGGCCATGAGCAGTTCTTC. This codes for CASSLADRDRGHEQFF.